The entry below gives a single T cell receptor beta chain sequence along with its context. This clonotype was found a few times. What this receptor recognizes is not known. No clone much larger than this one lies a single base away; base qualities are absent. Data came from an Illumina NovaSeq 6000. Synthesis of TCR cDNA relied on 5'RACE template switching, a step that introduced a universal primer site along with unique molecular identifiers. Priming for cDNA synthesis came from both the TCR alpha and TCR beta constant segments. Library amplification involved two PCR steps, and the second step added sample barcodes and sequencing adapters. Libraries were sequenced on Illumina HiSeq 2500 (2x100 bp) or NovaSeq (2x150 bp). In the authors' own workflow: Reads were demultiplexed and collapsed into UMI consensus sequences with MIGEC, and V(D)J alignment was performed with MiXCR. Vaccine-responding clonotypes were defined with edgeR using replicate PBMC samples, requiring FDR below 0.01 and a log2 fold change above 5 up to day 15. Each bulk clonotype received a CD4 or CD8 identity based on whether the sequenced CD4 or CD8 repertoire contained that clonotype at higher abundance. Using fastp at Q25 and MiXCR, TCRdb reprocessed the public reads and kept productive beta chains. Each record represents a unique CDR3 protein, reported with the most common genes and DNA among its rows. TCRdb, not the authors, supplied the V and J calls. This sample lists 150,000 to 200,000 distinct CDR3 sequences; around 10% were detected once. Of the sample, 36% falls within the top ten clones.

This specimen belongs to a study of T cells after yellow fever vaccination (dated by TCRdb to between 2018 and 2021). Background for the entire study: The SMART-Seq v4 Ultra Low Input RNA kit was used to prepare libraries from fractions with low cell numbers. To track T-cell clones before and after primary and booster YFV17D yellow fever vaccination, bulk TCR alpha and beta repertoires were sequenced longitudinally. Two healthy male donors, one aged 18 to 30 and one aged 30 to 40 years, made up the cohort. Blood samples were taken at several timepoints before and after primary and secondary immunization, and bulk PBMC replicates and cell subsets were isolated.

Measured from the cysteine to the phenylalanine, the CDR3 is 15 residues long. Just CDR3 DNA is preserved here, 45 bases in frame from base 1. CDR1 and CDR2 (SGHKS, YYEKEE) derive from the germline V gene (reference sequence). V gives up 2 bases and J gives up 3 bases, and the segment between their germline ends measures 11 bases. The treatment or condition label here, explained by the study, means: live attenuated yellow fever vaccine strain. A standard Ficoll-Paque protocol was used to isolate PBMCs from peripheral blood. CD4 and CD8 T-cell fractions were isolated with Dynabeads CD4 and CD8 positive selection kits. TriZol was used to extract RNA from bulk PBMCs, CD4 and CD8 fractions, and dextramer-positive and dextramer-negative fractions. What the study reported, not specific to this receptor: Only a couple of donors were included in the study, so the extent to which the findings can be generalized is limited. The secondary T-cell response was found to be weaker but faster than the primary response, with a peak reached on day 5 rather than on day 15. After the booster, most clones that had expanded after primary vaccination were detected again (nearly 97% of CD4 and roughly 86% of CD8), suggesting broad maintenance of memory. A small share of clonotypes occurred in both CD4 and CD8 compartments, likely arising from convergent recombination. FACS-sorted repertoires could contain abundant contaminating clonotypes from the bulk population, so computational filtering was required.

The TCR originated in a man between 18 and 35 years old who received the YFV17D yellow fever vaccine. This receptor chain uses TRBV5-5 and TRBJ2-2, with TRBD1 perhaps the D gene, on 5 matching bases. Sequencing was performed on CD8+ T cells sorted from PBMCs, taken 15 days after the yellow fever booster vaccination. The DNA sequence reads TGTGCCAGCAGCTTTTACAGACAGTACACCGGGGAGCTGTTTTTT. This translates into CASSFYRQYTGELFF.